In this sample, the clone carrying this T cell receptor beta chain turned up many times. Its antigen is still unknown. This specimen belongs to a study of T cells in Graves' hyperthyroidism and ophthalmopathy. Study overall: At initial diagnosis, before any treatment had begun, peripheral blood was obtained.

CDR3 length: 15 amino acids. V was trimmed by 0 bases and J by 8 bases, leaving 15 bases between them. Germline V gene data show CDR1 as SGDLS and CDR2 as YYNGEE. Regarding the study as a whole: Most clonotypes that expanded in the thyroid above 0.001 also showed up in blood.

Clinicians diagnosed patients from clinical symptoms, serum thyroxine and TRAb, thyroid ultrasound and orbital computed tomography. The authors obtained PBMCs from 10 ml of fresh peripheral blood. The source material, RNA transcripts, was used to amplify TCR beta CDR3 regions. TCR CDR3 regions were first amplified by RT-PCR with HTBI primers. One entry per CDR3 protein results from TCRdb running MiXCR on the multiplex PCR reads. The data contain around 600,000 distinct CDR3 sequences, about 14% of them singletons. The chain recombines TRBV9 with TRBJ1-5; no firm D call. Sample: blood. The receptor was derived from a woman between 50 and 59 years old with Graves' ophthalmopathy. The CDR3: CASSVGGTGSEPQHF. The CDR3 DNA is TGTGCCAGCAGCGTAGGAGGCACCGGATCGGAGCCCCAGCATTTT.